The clone carrying this TCR beta chain was seen a handful of times. The antigen is unknown. Constant-segment primers served in 5'RACE that generated TCR alpha and TCR beta cDNA libraries bearing sample barcodes and UMIs. From the 5' RACE reads, TCRdb called clonotypes with MiXCR, one entry per CDR3 protein. The repertoire has 130,000 to 150,000 distinct CDR3 sequences, about 19% of them found once; the top ten carry approximately 2.4%. The data stem from a study of T-cell memory formation after mild COVID-19. Study background: For the most part, TCR clusters were specific to one donor. Study results and caveats: Most CD4+ clones that shrank were in CM and EM, while CD8+ ones turned up in EMRA. A second wave expanding day 15 to 37 was CD4+-biased; contracting clones were balanced.

This CDR3 has 18 amino acids. Per germline, CDR1 LGHNA and CDR2 YNFKEQ. V lost 4 bases, J lost 0 bases, and 16 bases lay in between. The sample consisted of PBMCs or a T cell subset sorted from them (not recorded which). The sequence derives from an adult woman who had mild COVID-19 (a few samples of this study predate the infection). Cell type and time point are not known. The J gene is TRBJ1-6, the V gene TRBV4-2, with D perhaps TRBD1 (6 bases). CDR3 sequence reads: CASSLGGGGSSYNSPLHF. Written as DNA, the CDR3 is TGTGCCAGCAGCCTCGGAGGAGGGGGGAGCTCCTATAATTCACCCCTCCACTTT.